The 11 T cell receptor beta chains below were found in one sample sequenced in a study of T cell repertoires in aging, cancer and after chemotherapy. Rearranged V-D-J TRB sequences were amplified with a mixed TRB-A/B primer pool. TCRdb called the multiplex PCR reads again in MiXCR, with one record for every CDR3 protein. The sample consists of under 10,000 distinct CDR3 sequences, 34% of them appearing once. Peripheral blood genomic DNA, not sorted cells or RNA, was the template. The sequencing sample was made of blood. The receptor set was obtained from a human donor in good health.

Written as DNA, the CDR3 is TGCGCCAGCAGCCGAGCGGGGGGTGGGAATGAGCAGTTCTTC. Translation gives CASSRAGGGNEQFF. V usage is TRBV4-3 and J usage is TRBJ2-1, with 9 bases lining up with TRBD2. Germline CDR1 reads LGHNA; CDR2 reads YSLEER. The length of the CDR3 is 14 residues. With 4 bases clipped from V and 7 bases from J, the junction kept 5 bases outside the gene matches.

Note on this clonotype: One end of the junction does not line up with germline, which may come from a read error. V gene TRBV7-9 combines with J gene TRBJ2-5, with 9 bases that match TRBD2. CDR3 length: 16 residues. Germline V gene lookup returns CDR1 SEHNR and CDR2 FQNEAQ (reference sequence). The CDR3 loop is CASSLEGLAHQETQYF. The CDR3 DNA is TGTGCCAGCAGCTTGGAGGGACTAGCTCACCAGGAGACCCAGTACTTC.

This clonotype was seen only a few times. This chain's CDR3 is CASRDGTVDNSPLHF. The CDR3 coding sequence is TGTGCCAGCAGAGACGGGACCGTCGATAATTCACCCCTCCACTTT. The rearrangement links TRBV6-5 to TRBJ1-6; tentative D call: TRBD1 (5 bases). The V gene lost 6 bases and the J gene lost 5 bases, with 14 bases spanning the gap. Germline CDR1 reads MNHEY; CDR2 reads SVGAGI. The length of the CDR3 is 15 residues.

As regards this clonotype: One end of the junction is discordant with germline, which a read error may explain. The CDR3 region has the DNA TGTGCCAGCAGCCAGGAACTAGGGACAGGGAGCTTTTTC. Translated: CASSQELGTGSFF. The chain uses TRBV7-2 and TRBJ2-7; 9 bases align to TRBD1. The CDR3 consists of 13 residues. The V gene's germline CDR1 is SGHTA and CDR2 FQGNSA.

Turning to this clonotype: Sequence at one end of the junction differs from germline and may be a read error. This rearrangement joins TRBV5-1 to TRBJ2-5; weak D call: TRBD1 (6 bases). This CDR3 has 14 amino acids. The germline CDR1 and CDR2 sequences are SGHRS and YFSETQ. This CDR3 is CASSLVDRKETQYF. The CDR3 DNA reads as TGTGCCAGCAGCTTAGTGGACAGAAAAGAGACCCAGTACTTC.

The chain recombines TRBV10-3 with TRBJ1-4; possible D gene TRBD1, 6 bases. In germline, CDR1 is ENHRY, CDR2 SYGVKD. The V and J ends lost 4 bases and 5 bases respectively, with 8 bases between them. This CDR3 comprises 13 residues. Here the CDR3 reads CAISGGGNEKLFF. For the CDR3, the DNA is TGTGCCATCAGTGGAGGGGGGAATGAAAAACTGTTTTTT.

The J gene is TRBJ2-6, the V gene TRBV18, with D unresolved. This CDR3 region has 17 residues. Trimming pared 3 bases from V and 0 bases from J, leaving 12 bases between. CDR1 KGHSH and CDR2 LQKENI come from the germline V gene. The CDR3 loop reads CASSPVRRSSGANVLTF. CDR3 nucleotide sequence: TGTGCCAGCTCACCCGTAAGAAGGAGCTCTGGGGCCAACGTCCTGACTTTC.

This rearrangement joins TRBV7-6 to TRBJ2-1; D is unclear. Germline V gene lookup returns CDR1 SGHVS and CDR2 FNYEAQ. V dropped 2 bases and J dropped 4 bases, with 3 bases sitting between them. The CDR3 consists of 12 residues. The CDR3 protein is CASSLPYNEQFF. In DNA, the CDR3 is TGTGCCAGCAGCTTACCTTACAATGAGCAGTTCTTC.

This clonotype is classed as medium-sized. The V call is TRBV29-1, the J call TRBJ2-3, with TRBD2 matching over 7 bases. There are 15 residues in the CDR3. CDR1 and CDR2 from the germline V gene are SQVTM and ANQGSEA. J gave up 0 bases and V 3 bases, and 6 bases lay outside the gene matches. CDR3 in DNA: TGCAGCGTTGATGGAATTAGCGGGAGCACAGATACGCAGTATTTT. Amino acids: CSVDGISGSTDTQYF.

This clonotype was detected a few times. The chain recombines TRBV19 with TRBJ2-6, with a possible D match to TRBD2 (5 bases). The CDR3 is 15 residues long. CDR1 is LNHDA, CDR2 SQIVND, per germline (reference sequence). Trimming cost V 6 bases and J 1 base, with 10 bases left between them. CDR3 in DNA: TGTGCCAGTAGCACTTGGACTTCTGGGGCCAACGTCCTGACTTTC. It is translated as CASSTWTSGANVLTF.

V usage is TRBV12-3 or TRBV12-4 and J usage is TRBJ2-5; D unresolved. This CDR3 comprises 11 residues. V lost 6 bases to trimming and J lost 1 base, with 3 bases between them. DNA of the CDR3: TGTGCCAGCAGCATCCAAGAGACCCAGTACTTC. This gives the protein CASSIQETQYF.